This T cell receptor (beta chain) was found in a study of OX40 agonist ivuxolimab in advanced cancers. At the level of the study: Patients in dose escalation had liver, melanoma, kidney or head and neck cancers. Three patients responded partially, comprising one with hepatocellular carcinoma and two with cutaneous melanoma. Whole-study findings and limits: With doses of 0.1 to 3.0 mg/kg, CD4+ and CD8+ blood T cells had undergone clonal expansion by week 6.

For this clone: What it binds is unknown.

The junction had 8 bases not matched to a gene; V was cut back by 5 bases and J by 4 bases. Germline lookup yields CDR1 MNHNS and CDR2 SASEGT. The CDR3 runs to 15 residues. TCRdb keeps only in-frame clones here, not all; method: immunoSEQ multiplex PCR. The sample holds 80,000 to 95,000 clones, about 81% seen once. Specimen: CD4+ or CD8+ T cells sorted from blood, collected in a trial of the OX40 agonist ivuxolimab. The clonotype comes from an adult with an advanced solid tumor such as melanoma, head and neck, liver or kidney cancer. The rearrangement links TRBV6-1 to TRBJ1-1; 9 bases are a match to TRBD1. CDR3 amino acids: CASSTPGQGPTEAFF. The CDR3 DNA reads as TGTGCCAGCAGTACACCGGGACAGGGCCCCACTGAAGCTTTCTTT.